These T cell receptor beta chains were read from a single sample in a study of blood T cell repertoires in COVID-19. Repertoires were generated with immunoSEQ multiplex PCR, while TCRdb's copy carries only in-frame clones and drops some. Of roughly 120,000 clones detected, around 80% appear once; the ten largest clones hold about 2.5%. The sequenced sample consisted of peripheral blood. Every receptor here comes from a man aged 50 to 60 with acute or convalescent COVID-19. The CDR3 runs from the conserved cysteine through the conserved F or W. Fields, in order: clone size, V gene, D gene, J gene, CDR3 protein, CDR3 DNA. A D gene is named only where the DNA matches it firmly. Clone size is not always given. Where it is, it says once, few, many or a class for expanded clones.

clone size: .
V gene: TRBV6-5
D gene: TRBD2
J gene: TRBJ2-2
CDR3 protein: CASGTSVNTGELFF
CDR3 DNA: TGTGCCAGTGGAACTAGCGTGAACACCGGGGAGCTGTTTTTT

clone size: .
V gene: TRBV18
D gene: .
J gene: TRBJ1-2
CDR3 protein: CASSHGHYGYTF
CDR3 DNA: TGTGCCAGCTCCCATGGACACTACGGCTACACCTTC

clone size: .
V gene: TRBV5-1
D gene: .
J gene: TRBJ2-2
CDR3 protein: CASSLALTGELFF
CDR3 DNA: TGCGCCAGCAGCTTGGCGTTGACCGGGGAGCTGTTTTTT

clone size: .
V gene: TRBV18
D gene: TRBD1
J gene: TRBJ2-2
CDR3 protein: CASSTRRDSLNTGELFF
CDR3 DNA: TGTGCCAGCTCAACAAGAAGGGACAGCTTGAACACCGGGGAGCTGTTTTTT

clone size: .
V gene: TRBV7-2
D gene: .
J gene: TRBJ2-3
CDR3 protein: CASSLIAQGTDTQYF
CDR3 DNA: TGTGCCAGCAGCTTAATAGCGCAGGGCACAGATACGCAGTATTTT

clone size: .
V gene: TRBV6-6
D gene: TRBD1
J gene: TRBJ1-1
CDR3 protein: CASSTRTGGENTEAFF
CDR3 DNA: TGTGCCAGCAGTACACGGACAGGCGGAGAGAACACTGAAGCTTTCTTT

clone size: .
V gene: TRBV28
D gene: TRBD2
J gene: TRBJ2-1
CDR3 protein: CASSLTSGGAGEQFF
CDR3 DNA: TGTGCCAGCAGCCTAACTAGCGGGGGGGCAGGTGAGCAGTTCTTC

clone size: .
V gene: TRBV27
D gene: TRBD1
J gene: TRBJ1-6
CDR3 protein: CASSLFGTDRHSYNSPLHF
CDR3 DNA: TGTGCCAGCAGTTTATTCGGGACAGACCGACACTCCTATAATTCACCCCTCCACTTT

clone size: .
V gene: TRBV5-1
D gene: .
J gene: TRBJ1-1
CDR3 protein: CASSLNAISQGGTEAFF
CDR3 DNA: TGCGCCAGCAGCTTGAACGCAATCTCCCAGGGCGGCACTGAAGCTTTTTTT

clone size: .
V gene: TRBV4-1
D gene: TRBD1
J gene: TRBJ2-4
CDR3 protein: CAGSQPTGYGAKNIQYF
CDR3 DNA: TGCGCCGGCAGCCAACCGACAGGGTACGGGGCCAAAAACATTCAGTACTTC

clone size: once
V gene: TRBV6-1
D gene: .
J gene: TRBJ1-3
CDR3 protein: CASSDPLGGGNTIYF
CDR3 DNA: TGTGCCAGCAGTGACCCCCTGGGAGGTGGAAACACCATATATTTT

clone size: many
V gene: TRBV15
D gene: TRBD1
J gene: TRBJ2-7
CDR3 protein: CATSRDPGQGREQYF
CDR3 DNA: TGTGCCACCAGCAGAGATCCGGGACAGGGTCGGGAGCAGTACTTC

clone size: .
V gene: TRBV7-9
D gene: .
J gene: TRBJ1-5
CDR3 protein: CASSSQNWYSNQPQHF
CDR3 DNA: TGTGCCAGCAGCTCACAGAACTGGTATAGCAATCAGCCCCAGCATTTT

clone size: .
V gene: TRBV7-9
D gene: TRBD2
J gene: TRBJ2-3
CDR3 protein: CASSGPGLAGEITDTQYF
CDR3 DNA: TGTGCCAGCAGCGGCCCGGGACTAGCGGGAGAGATCACAGATACGCAGTATTTT

clone size: .
V gene: TRBV10-3
D gene: .
J gene: TRBJ2-3
CDR3 protein: CAIGVLDTQYF
CDR3 DNA: TGTGCCATAGGGGTATTAGATACGCAGTATTTT

clone size: .
V gene: TRBV3-1/TRBV3-2
D gene: TRBD2
J gene: TRBJ2-7
CDR3 protein: CASSQGSAGGIYEQYF
CDR3 DNA: TGTGCCAGCAGCCAAGGGTCCGCGGGAGGGATCTACGAGCAGTACTTC

clone size: .
V gene: TRBV5-1
D gene: .
J gene: TRBJ2-5
CDR3 protein: CASSLRGAEETQYF
CDR3 DNA: TGCGCCAGCAGCTTGCGGGGGGCGGAAGAGACCCAGTACTTC

clone size: .
V gene: TRBV20-1
D gene: .
J gene: TRBJ1-1
CDR3 protein: CSASVRPRLMNTEAFF
CDR3 DNA: TGCAGTGCTAGTGTACGACCCCGACTTATGAACACTGAAGCTTTCTTT

clone size: .
V gene: TRBV28
D gene: TRBD1
J gene: TRBJ1-3
CDR3 protein: CASSFQTGQIGNTIYF
CDR3 DNA: TGTGCCAGCAGTTTCCAGACGGGACAGATTGGAAACACCATATATTTT

clone size: .
V gene: TRBV2
D gene: .
J gene: TRBJ2-7
CDR3 protein: CASILDRSRYEQYF
CDR3 DNA: .

clone size: .
V gene: TRBV13
D gene: TRBD2
J gene: TRBJ2-7
CDR3 protein: CASSPGGGGRAGEQYF
CDR3 DNA: TGTGCCAGCAGCCCGGGGGGAGGCGGGAGGGCGGGCGAGCAGTACTTC

clone size: .
V gene: TRBV5-5
D gene: TRBD2
J gene: TRBJ2-1
CDR3 protein: CASSEGTSGRAKQFF
CDR3 DNA: TGTGCCAGCAGCGAGGGGACTAGCGGGAGGGCCAAGCAGTTCTTC

clone size: .
V gene: TRBV5-4
D gene: TRBD1
J gene: TRBJ2-7
CDR3 protein: CASSLWTGGGNEQYF
CDR3 DNA: TGTGCCAGCAGCTTGTGGACAGGGGGTGGCAACGAGCAGTACTTC

clone size: .
V gene: TRBV19
D gene: .
J gene: TRBJ2-2
CDR3 protein: CASSIGANTGELFF
CDR3 DNA: TGTGCCAGTAGTATAGGGGCCAACACCGGGGAGCTGTTTTTT

clone size: few
V gene: TRBV27
D gene: .
J gene: TRBJ2-2
CDR3 protein: CAQKILFLVRTGELFF
CDR3 DNA: TGTGCCCAAAAAATCCTTTTTCTAGTCCGGACCGGGGAGCTGTTTTTT

clone size: .
V gene: TRBV7-7
D gene: TRBD1
J gene: TRBJ1-3
CDR3 protein: CACCDGGGENTIYF
CDR3 DNA: TGTGCTTGCTGCGACGGAGGGGGCGAAAACACCATATATTTT

clone size: few
V gene: TRBV3-1/TRBV3-2
D gene: .
J gene: TRBJ2-7
CDR3 protein: CASSQDMYTISYEQYF
CDR3 DNA: TGTGCCAGCAGCCAAGATATGTACACCATCTCCTACGAGCAGTACTTC

clone size: .
V gene: TRBV5-5
D gene: .
J gene: TRBJ1-1
CDR3 protein: CASSWEGELNTEAFF
CDR3 DNA: TGTGCCAGCAGCTGGGAGGGGGAATTGAACACTGAAGCTTTCTTT

clone size: few
V gene: TRBV11-3
D gene: .
J gene: TRBJ2-3
CDR3 protein: CASRTTPGFRDTQYF
CDR3 DNA: TGTGCCAGCAGAACTACTCCGGGGTTTAGAGATACGCAGTATTTT

clone size: .
V gene: TRBV2
D gene: TRBD2
J gene: TRBJ2-1
CDR3 protein: CATRGGVNNEQFF
CDR3 DNA: TGTGCCACCCGGGGGGGCGTCAACAATGAGCAGTTCTTC

clone size: .
V gene: TRBV28
D gene: TRBD1
J gene: TRBJ2-1
CDR3 protein: CASSLWDRGDEQFF
CDR3 DNA: TGTGCCAGCAGTTTATGGGACAGGGGCGATGAGCAGTTCTTC

clone size: .
V gene: TRBV7-9
D gene: .
J gene: TRBJ2-7
CDR3 protein: CASAQAEAGSYEQYF
CDR3 DNA: TGTGCCAGCGCCCAGGCCGAAGCTGGCTCCTACGAGCAGTACTTC

clone size: .
V gene: TRBV7-9
D gene: TRBD1
J gene: TRBJ1-5
CDR3 protein: CASSLINQDRGDQPQHF
CDR3 DNA: TGTGCCAGCAGCCTTATTAACCAGGACAGGGGGGATCAGCCCCAGCATTTT

clone size: .
V gene: TRBV2
D gene: TRBD1
J gene: TRBJ1-5
CDR3 protein: CASSSGQASNQPQHF
CDR3 DNA: TGTGCCAGCAGCAGCGGACAGGCGAGCAATCAGCCCCAGCATTTT

clone size: .
V gene: TRBV6-2/TRBV6-3
D gene: .
J gene: TRBJ1-6
CDR3 protein: CASSYGSSPLHF
CDR3 DNA: TGTGCCAGCAGTTACGGGAGTTCACCCCTCCACTTT

clone size: .
V gene: TRBV5-4
D gene: TRBD1
J gene: TRBJ2-6
CDR3 protein: CASSSGQGRTGANVLTF
CDR3 DNA: TGTGCCAGCAGCAGCGGACAGGGGAGGACTGGGGCCAACGTCCTGACTTTC

clone size: .
V gene: TRBV9
D gene: TRBD1
J gene: TRBJ2-7
CDR3 protein: CASSVGRQGTYEQYF
CDR3 DNA: TGTGCCAGCAGCGTAGGAAGACAGGGGACCTACGAGCAGTACTTC

clone size: .
V gene: TRBV7-3
D gene: .
J gene: TRBJ2-2
CDR3 protein: CASSLGPNQELFF
CDR3 DNA: TGTGCCAGCAGCTTAGGGCCCAATCAAGAGCTGTTTTTT

clone size: .
V gene: TRBV28
D gene: TRBD1
J gene: TRBJ1-4
CDR3 protein: CASSPGGAKLFF
CDR3 DNA: TGTGCCAGCAGTCCAGGGGGTGCAAAACTGTTTTTT

clone size: .
V gene: TRBV19
D gene: .
J gene: TRBJ1-1
CDR3 protein: CASSLDYRKGNTEAFF
CDR3 DNA: TGTGCCAGTAGTCTAGACTACAGGAAAGGGAACACTGAAGCTTTCTTT

clone size: .
V gene: TRBV11-2
D gene: TRBD1
J gene: TRBJ1-1
CDR3 protein: CASSSQGKTEAFF
CDR3 DNA: TGTGCCAGCAGCTCACAGGGGAAGACTGAAGCTTTCTTT

clone size: .
V gene: TRBV9
D gene: TRBD2
J gene: TRBJ2-1
CDR3 protein: CASSVDGTSYNEQFF
CDR3 DNA: TGTGCCAGCAGCGTAGATGGGACTAGCTACAATGAGCAGTTCTTC

clone size: .
V gene: TRBV4-1
D gene: .
J gene: TRBJ1-1
CDR3 protein: CASSQQGLPEAFF
CDR3 DNA: TGCGCCAGCAGCCAACAGGGTCTGCCTGAAGCTTTCTTT

clone size: .
V gene: TRBV6-5
D gene: .
J gene: TRBJ1-1
CDR3 protein: CASTPQFMNTEAFF
CDR3 DNA: TGTGCCAGCACCCCACAGTTCATGAACACTGAAGCTTTCTTT

clone size: .
V gene: TRBV29-1
D gene: TRBD2
J gene: TRBJ2-1
CDR3 protein: CSVEGGSTYEQFF
CDR3 DNA: TGCAGCGTTGAGGGCGGGAGTACATATGAGCAGTTCTTC

clone size: .
V gene: TRBV4-2
D gene: .
J gene: TRBJ2-7
CDR3 protein: CASSQDFNKEQYF
CDR3 DNA: TGTGCCAGCAGCCAAGATTTTAACAAGGAGCAGTACTTC

clone size: .
V gene: TRBV10-3
D gene: .
J gene: TRBJ2-2
CDR3 protein: CAISESRPGELFF
CDR3 DNA: TGTGCCATCAGTGAGTCGAGGCCCGGGGAGCTGTTTTTT

clone size: .
V gene: TRBV19
D gene: .
J gene: TRBJ1-5
CDR3 protein: CASSIRTGDQPQHF
CDR3 DNA: TGTGCCAGTAGTATAAGGACGGGGGATCAGCCCCAGCATTTT

clone size: .
V gene: TRBV10-2
D gene: TRBD2
J gene: TRBJ2-5
CDR3 protein: CASSDGGVSETQYF
CDR3 DNA: TGCGCCAGCAGTGACGGGGGGGTGAGCGAGACCCAGTACTTC

clone size: many
V gene: TRBV28
D gene: .
J gene: TRBJ1-2
CDR3 protein: CASSPTLNRVGYGYTF
CDR3 DNA: TGTGCCAGCAGCCCCACCTTAAACAGGGTTGGCTATGGCTACACCTTC

clone size: .
V gene: TRBV5-1
D gene: TRBD2
J gene: TRBJ2-3
CDR3 protein: CASSMGLAGGTDTQYF
CDR3 DNA: TGCGCCAGCAGCATGGGACTAGCGGGAGGCACAGATACGCAGTATTTT

clone size: .
V gene: TRBV3-1/TRBV3-2
D gene: .
J gene: TRBJ1-4
CDR3 protein: CASSETPGALEKLFF
CDR3 DNA: TGTGCCAGCAGCGAAACCCCAGGGGCCCTCGAAAAACTGTTTTTT

clone size: .
V gene: TRBV18
D gene: TRBD1
J gene: TRBJ1-6
CDR3 protein: CASSPRQGVDSYNSPLHF
CDR3 DNA: TGTGCCAGCTCACCACGACAGGGGGTCGACTCCTATAATTCACCCCTCCACTTT